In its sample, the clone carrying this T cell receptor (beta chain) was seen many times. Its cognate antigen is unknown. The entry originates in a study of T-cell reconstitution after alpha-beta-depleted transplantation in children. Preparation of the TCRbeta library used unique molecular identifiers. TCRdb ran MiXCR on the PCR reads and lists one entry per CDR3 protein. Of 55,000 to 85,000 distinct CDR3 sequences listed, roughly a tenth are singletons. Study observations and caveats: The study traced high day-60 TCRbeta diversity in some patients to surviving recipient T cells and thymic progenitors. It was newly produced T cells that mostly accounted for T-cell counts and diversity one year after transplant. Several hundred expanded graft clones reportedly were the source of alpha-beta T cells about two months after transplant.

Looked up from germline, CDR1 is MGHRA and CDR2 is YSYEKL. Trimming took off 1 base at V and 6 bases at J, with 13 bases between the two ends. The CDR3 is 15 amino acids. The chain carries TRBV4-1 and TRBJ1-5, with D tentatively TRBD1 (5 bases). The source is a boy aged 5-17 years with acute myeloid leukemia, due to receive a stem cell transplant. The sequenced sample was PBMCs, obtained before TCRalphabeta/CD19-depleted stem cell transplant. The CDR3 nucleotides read TGCGCCAGCAGCCAAGGTTTCAGGGATCTTCAGCCCCAGCATTTT. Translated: CASSQGFRDLQPQHF.